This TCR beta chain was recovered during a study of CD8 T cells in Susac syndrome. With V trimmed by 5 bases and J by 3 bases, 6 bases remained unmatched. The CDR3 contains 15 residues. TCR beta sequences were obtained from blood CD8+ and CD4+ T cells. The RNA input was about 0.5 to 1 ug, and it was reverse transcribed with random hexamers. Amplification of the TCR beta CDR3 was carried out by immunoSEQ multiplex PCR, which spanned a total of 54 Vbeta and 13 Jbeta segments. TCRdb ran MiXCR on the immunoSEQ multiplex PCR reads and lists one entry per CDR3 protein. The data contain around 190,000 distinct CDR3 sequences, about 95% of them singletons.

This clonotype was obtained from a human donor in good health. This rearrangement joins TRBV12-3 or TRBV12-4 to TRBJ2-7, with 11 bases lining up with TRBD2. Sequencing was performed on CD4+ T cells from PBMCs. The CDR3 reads CASSLSGRGDYEQYF. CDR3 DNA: TGTGCCAGCAGTCTTAGCGGGAGGGGGGACTACGAGCAGTACTTC.